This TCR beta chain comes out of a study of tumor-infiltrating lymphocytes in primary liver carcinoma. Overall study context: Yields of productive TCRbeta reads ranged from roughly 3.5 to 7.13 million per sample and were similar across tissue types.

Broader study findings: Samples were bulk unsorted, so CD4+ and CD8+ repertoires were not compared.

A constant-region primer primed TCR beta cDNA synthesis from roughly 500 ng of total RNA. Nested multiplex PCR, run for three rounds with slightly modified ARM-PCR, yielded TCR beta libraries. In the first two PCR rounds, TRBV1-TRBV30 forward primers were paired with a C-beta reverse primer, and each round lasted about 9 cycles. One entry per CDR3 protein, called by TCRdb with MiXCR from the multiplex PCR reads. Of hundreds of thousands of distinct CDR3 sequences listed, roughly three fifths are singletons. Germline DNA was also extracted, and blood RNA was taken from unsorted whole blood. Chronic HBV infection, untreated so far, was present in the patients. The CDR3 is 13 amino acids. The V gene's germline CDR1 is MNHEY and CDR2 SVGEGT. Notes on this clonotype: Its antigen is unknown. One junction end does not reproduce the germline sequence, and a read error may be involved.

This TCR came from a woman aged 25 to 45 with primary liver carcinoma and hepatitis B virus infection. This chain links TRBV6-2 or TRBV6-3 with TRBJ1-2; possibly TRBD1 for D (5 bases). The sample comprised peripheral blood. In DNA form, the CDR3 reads TGTGCCAGCAGTTACTCCGGCAGGGTCCGCTATACCTTC. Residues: CASSYSGRVRYTF.